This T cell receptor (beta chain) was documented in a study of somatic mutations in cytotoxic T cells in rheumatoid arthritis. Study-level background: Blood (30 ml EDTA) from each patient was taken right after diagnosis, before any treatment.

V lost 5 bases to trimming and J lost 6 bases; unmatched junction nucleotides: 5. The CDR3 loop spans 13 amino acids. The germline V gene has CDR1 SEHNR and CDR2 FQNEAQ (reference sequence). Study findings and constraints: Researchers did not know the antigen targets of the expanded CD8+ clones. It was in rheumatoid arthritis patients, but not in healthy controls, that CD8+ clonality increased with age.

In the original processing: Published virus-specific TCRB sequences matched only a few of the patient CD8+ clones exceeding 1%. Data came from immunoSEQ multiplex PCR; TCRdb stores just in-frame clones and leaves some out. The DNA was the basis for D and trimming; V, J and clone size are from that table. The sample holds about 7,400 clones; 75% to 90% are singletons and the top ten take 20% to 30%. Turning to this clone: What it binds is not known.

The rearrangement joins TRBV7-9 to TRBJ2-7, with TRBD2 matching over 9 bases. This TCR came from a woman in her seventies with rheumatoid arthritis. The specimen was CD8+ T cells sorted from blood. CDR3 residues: CASSPGLAAEQYF. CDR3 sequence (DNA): TGTGCCAGCAGCCCGGGACTAGCCGCCGAGCAGTACTTC.